Below, one T cell receptor (beta chain) is given with its context. Its matching antigen is unknown. The CDR3 length is 14 residues. Losses at the gene ends were 5 bases for V and 8 bases for J; bases not matched to a gene: 5. CDR1 is SGHTA and CDR2 is FQGNSA in the germline V gene. This entry comes from a study of cytomegalovirus exposure and HLA in healthy donors. In nominal health when sampled, donors likely had unrecorded immune exposures nonetheless. Findings and limits, study-wide: HLA allele associations emerged for 16,951 TCR beta sequences in a later analysis, at 0.05 false discovery rate. Sequences of the TCR beta chain were said to predict the HLA-A and HLA-B alleles of most subjects accurately.

PCR employed 60 Vbeta and 13 Jbeta primers. Only in-frame clones appear in the TCRdb table, and some are missing; sequencing was by immunoSEQ multiplex PCR. The sample lists roughly 130,000 clones, around 85% seen once, with roughly 10% in the top ten. The origin of this receptor is a woman aged 50 to 60 in good health and CMV-seropositive. Material for sequencing was PBMCs. This sequence joins TRBV7-2 and TRBJ1-4; 10 bases map to TRBD1. This CDR3 reads CASSQTGGSEKLFF. In DNA, the CDR3 is TGTGCCAGCAGCCAGACAGGGGGCTCAGAAAAACTGTTTTTT.